These 28 T cell receptor beta chains came from one sample sequenced in a study of blood T cell repertoires in COVID-19. Assay used: immunoSEQ multiplex PCR; TCRdb lists only in-frame clones, some missing. The sample carries 380,000 or so clones, over 65% recorded once. The sample was peripheral blood. The receptors were gathered from a human donor with acute or convalescent COVID-19. The donor label of this sample is uncertain.

V is TRBV4-1 and J is TRBJ2-6; 8 bases are a match to TRBD1. CDR3 size: 17 residues. The J segment lost 4 bases and the V segment lost 2 bases, leaving 7 bases of the junction unmatched. CDR1 and CDR2 from the germline V gene are MGHRA and YSYEKL. The CDR3 coding sequence is TGCGCCAGCAGCCAACCGCCAGGGGGCTCCGGGGCCAACGTCCTGACTTTC. Protein product: CASSQPPGGSGANVLTF.

CDR3 protein: CASSLGVEQFF. The CDR3 nucleotides are TGTGCCAGCAGCTTAGGGGTTGAGCAGTTCTTC. This chain joins TRBV5-5 and TRBJ2-1; a possible D gene is TRBD1 (5 bases). The germline CDR1 and CDR2 sequences are SGHKS and YYEKEE (reference sequence). Trimming took off 2 bases at V and 9 bases at J, with 6 bases between the two ends. The CDR3 is 11 amino acids. The whole variable domain, filled in from reference TRBV5-5 and TRBJ2-1, reads DAGVTQSPTHLIKTRGQQVTLRCSPISGHKSVSWYQQVLGQGPQFIFQYYEKEERGRGNFPDRFSARQFPNYSSELNVNALLLGDSALYLCASSLGVEQFFGPGTRLTVL.

The rearrangement uses TRBV24-1 and TRBJ2-7, with 10 bases aligning to TRBD1. This CDR3 region has 14 residues. Looked up from germline, CDR1 is KGHDR and CDR2 is SFDVKD. V shed 3 bases and J 8 bases; nucleotides not matched to a gene: 6. The CDR3 DNA is TGTGCCACCAGTGATCCCGGGACAGGGGAGAAGCAGTACTTC. This encodes CATSDPGTGEKQYF.

The chain employs TRBV30 and TRBJ1-6; tentative D call: TRBD1 (6 bases). The V end was cut by 8 bases, the J end by 12 bases, with 20 bases between. Germline assignment: CDR1 GTSNPN and CDR2 SVGIG (reference sequence). The CDR3 covers 13 residues. CDR3 DNA sequence: TGTGCCATCACGAGACAGGTTGGGGGACCCCTCCACTTT. Translating gives CAITRQVGGPLHF.

This chain uses TRBV2 with TRBJ1-2; tentative D call: TRBD1 (6 bases). V was pared by 7 bases and J by 2 bases, with 14 bases between. Germline CDR1 SNHLY, CDR2 FYNNEI. CDR3 length: 14 residues. The CDR3 nucleotides read TGTGCCAGCATCAGGGAGGGGGTAAACTATGGCTACACCTTC. Translated, it gives CASIREGVNYGYTF.

This sequence joins TRBV30 and TRBJ1-2, with a tentative D call TRBD1 (5 bases). The CDR3 is 13 residues long. V dropped 4 bases and J dropped 5 bases, with 14 bases sitting between them. The germline CDR1 and CDR2 sequences are GTSNPN and SVGIG (reference sequence). CDR3 sequence: CAWTPGRQYGYTF. CDR3 nucleotide sequence: TGTGCCTGGACTCCAGGGAGGCAGTATGGCTACACCTTC. Together with reference TRBV30 and TRBJ1-2, the CDR3 gives the full variable domain: SQTIHQWPATLVQPVGSPLSLECTVEGTSNPNLYWYRQAAGRGLQLLFYSVGIGQISSEVPQNLSASRPQDRQFILSSKKLLLSDSGFYLCAWTPGRQYGYTFGSGTRLTVV.

Regarding this clone: Other DNA sequences in the same sample also yield this CDR3. The genes are TRBV7-2 and TRBJ2-5; 15 bases line up with TRBD2. This CDR3 has 16 amino acids. CDR1 is SGHTA and CDR2 is FQGNSA in the germline V gene. The V gene end was trimmed by 5 bases and the J gene end by 1 base; junction bases not matched to a gene: 2. The CDR3 reads CASSKGLAGGQETQYF. Written as DNA, the CDR3 is TGTGCCAGCAGCAAGGGACTAGCGGGGGGCCAAGAGACCCAGTACTTC.

This clone was seen a few times. The chain couples TRBV7-9 to TRBJ2-1, with D possibly being TRBD2 (6 bases). The length of the CDR3 is 14 residues. Deletions cut 5 bases from V and 6 bases from J, with 14 bases between. Germline V gene sequence: CDR1 SEHNR, CDR2 FQNEAQ (reference sequence). The CDR3 loop reads CASSAGGVPNEQFF. The CDR3 coding sequence is TGTGCCAGCAGCGCCGGAGGGGTTCCCAATGAGCAGTTCTTC.

The V gene is TRBV3-1 (or the pseudogene TRBV3-2), the J gene TRBJ1-5; TRBD1 is a possible D gene (6 bases). The CDR3 length is 15 residues. Per the germline V gene, CDR1 is LGHDT and CDR2 is YNNKEL (reference sequence). The V gene lost 5 bases and the J gene lost 4 bases, with 15 bases spanning the gap. The CDR3 region has the DNA TGTGCCAGCAGCGCGACCGACAGGAAAAATCAGCCCCAGCATTTT. This translates into CASSATDRKNQPQHF.

This clone was observed once. The V gene is TRBV19, the J gene TRBJ1-5; TRBD1 is a possible D gene (5 bases). Germline lookup yields CDR1 LNHDA and CDR2 SQIVND (reference sequence). V was cut by 5 bases and J by 4 bases, with 18 bases left in between. CDR3 length equals 16 residues. The CDR3 DNA reads as TGTGCCAGTAGTTATGGCCAGGGCCGAACAAATCAGCCCCAGCATTTT. Its protein product is CASSYGQGRTNQPQHF.

The V and J genes are TRBV5-1 and TRBJ2-7, with 10 bases aligning to TRBD1. The CDR3 is made up of 14 amino acids. J lost 3 bases, V lost 0 bases, and 0 bases had no gene match. Germline V lookup: CDR1 SGHRS, CDR2 YFSETQ. The CDR3 DNA follows: TGCGCCAGCAGCTTGGGGACAGGGGGCTACGAGCAGTACTTC. Translated: CASSLGTGGYEQYF.

This clone was detected only once. This chain connects TRBV28 to TRBJ1-5; D gene uncertain. CDR1 and CDR2 (germline): MDHEN, SYDVKM. Trimming took 8 bases from V and 5 from J, leaving 13 bases between them. CDR3 length: 13 residues. CDR3 residues: CASSLFRDQPQHF. The CDR3 nucleotides read TGTGCCAGCTCCCTTTTCCGCGATCAGCCCCAGCATTTT.

V and J are TRBV19 and TRBJ2-7, with 8 positions matching TRBD2. CDR3 size: 15 residues. Germline V lookup: CDR1 LNHDA, CDR2 SQIVND (reference sequence). The trim removed 4 bases at V and 1 base at J, leaving 6 bases unmatched. The chain's CDR3 is CASSNPTGGSYEQYF. The CDR3 nucleotides read TGTGCCAGTAGTAATCCGACGGGGGGGTCCTACGAGCAGTACTTC. Supplemented by reference TRBV19 and TRBJ2-7, the full variable domain reads DGGITQSPKYLFRKEGQNVTLSCEQNLNHDAMYWYRQDPGQGLRLIYYSQIVNDFQKGDIAEGYSVSREKKESFPLTVTSAQKNPTAFYLCASSNPTGGSYEQYFGPGTRLTVT.

This rearrangement joins TRBV4-1 to TRBJ2-3; TRBD2 agrees at 8 bases. The CDR3 loop spans 15 amino acids. The J segment lost 1 base and the V segment lost 6 bases, leaving 6 bases of the junction unmatched. Germline CDR1 MGHRA, CDR2 YSYEKL. This CDR3 is CASRLREGGTDTQYF. The CDR3 nucleotides read TGCGCCAGCAGGTTACGGGAGGGCGGCACAGATACGCAGTATTTT.

V usage is TRBV3-1 (or the pseudogene TRBV3-2) and J usage is TRBJ2-2; D possibly corresponds to TRBD2 (5 bases). This CDR3 is 14 amino acids long. V lost 7 bases and J lost 4, with 13 bases in between. The germline CDR1 and CDR2 sequences are LGHDT and YNNKEL (reference sequence). This chain's CDR3 is CASTTLGSTGELFF. In DNA, the CDR3 is TGTGCCAGCACCACCCTTGGGAGCACCGGGGAGCTGTTTTTT.

V is TRBV18 and J is TRBJ1-3; 9 bases fit TRBD1. Germline V lookup: CDR1 KGHSH, CDR2 LQKENI. The CDR3 consists of 18 residues. The V segment lost 4 bases and the J segment 4 bases; nucleotides outside the gene matches: 14. Written as DNA, the CDR3 is TGTGCCAGCTCACTATCACAGGGGGCGCTCGCCCCAGGAAACACCATATATTTT. It specifies CASSLSQGALAPGNTIYF.

The chain uses TRBV7-2 and TRBJ1-2; D possibly corresponds to TRBD1 (6 bases). The V end lost 0 bases, the J end lost 4 bases, and 12 bases lay between the germline ends. In germline, CDR1 is SGHTA, CDR2 FQGNSA. The CDR3 contains 15 residues. CDR3 in DNA: TGTGCCAGCAGCTTAGCGGTGACAGGAGCCTATGGCTACACCTTC. Amino acid sequence: CASSLAVTGAYGYTF.

The rearrangement uses TRBV6-5 and TRBJ2-2, with 12 positions matching TRBD2. Per the germline V gene, CDR1 is MNHEY and CDR2 is SVGAGI. CDR3 length equals 15 residues. The J segment lost 4 bases and the V segment lost 6 bases, leaving 3 bases of the junction unmatched. The CDR3 protein is CASSRTSGTTGELFF. Here the CDR3 DNA reads TGTGCCAGCAGCCGGACTAGCGGGACCACCGGGGAGCTGTTTTTT.

V is TRBV3-1 (or the pseudogene TRBV3-2) and J is TRBJ1-1, with TRBD1 as a possible D gene (6 bases). This CDR3 has 14 residues. The germline V gene encodes CDR1 LGHDT and CDR2 YNNKEL (reference sequence). The V end was cut by 3 bases, the J end by 9 bases, with 17 bases between. The CDR3 here is CASSHLGAPGKAFF. CDR3 DNA: TGTGCCAGCAGCCACCTGGGGGCCCCGGGGAAAGCTTTCTTT.

The gene calls are TRBV5-1 and TRBJ2-5; 8 bases map to TRBD2. Trimming cost V 0 bases and J 5 bases; bases outside gene matches: 9. Germline CDR1 SGHRS, CDR2 YFSETQ. There are 16 residues in the CDR3. CDR3 bases: TGCGCCAGCAGCTTGGAAGGGCGGGGGGCTTCGGAGACCCAGTACTTC. Amino acids: CASSLEGRGASETQYF.

The genes are TRBV29-1 and TRBJ2-1; 10 nucleotides match TRBD2. Germline V CDR1 and CDR2: SQVTM, ANQGSEA. J gave up 0 bases and V 4 bases, and 9 bases lay outside the gene matches. The length of the CDR3 is 17 residues. CDR3 sequence reads: CSVVRTSGPSSYNEQFF. The DNA of the CDR3 is TGCAGCGTTGTTAGGACTAGCGGACCTAGCTCCTACAATGAGCAGTTCTTC.

The chain has TRBV4-1 and TRBJ1-2; TRBD1 matches 7 bases. Germline V CDR1 and CDR2: MGHRA, YSYEKL. The V segment lost 3 bases and the J segment 8 bases; nucleotides outside the gene matches: 18. The CDR3 sequence is 17 residues long. CDR3 sequence: CASSQGESTGLWWGYTF. The CDR3, as DNA: TGCGCCAGCAGCCAGGGGGAGTCGACAGGGCTGTGGTGGGGCTACACCTTC.

The CDR3 bases are TGTGCCAGCAGCTTAGATCGGGGCGAGCAGTACTTC. It codes for CASSLDRGEQYF. This rearrangement joins TRBV11-2 to TRBJ2-7; D may be TRBD2 (5 bases). With 0 bases removed from V and 6 bases from J, the gap between germline ends came to 6 bases. This CDR3 spans 12 amino acids. Germline CDR1 reads SGHAT; CDR2 reads FQNNGV.

The chain uses TRBV4-1 and TRBJ1-1, with 7 nucleotides matching TRBD1. In germline, CDR1 is MGHRA, CDR2 YSYEKL. The CDR3 has 15 residues. V was clipped by 1 base and J by 1 base; unmatched bases: 3. CDR3 protein: CASSQGRTGNTEAFF. CDR3 sequence (DNA): TGCGCCAGCAGCCAAGGGAGGACAGGGAACACTGAAGCTTTCTTT.

The chain uses TRBV18 and TRBJ1-1, with D possibly matching TRBD1 (6 bases). Per germline, CDR1 KGHSH and CDR2 LQKENI. Trimming removed 6 bases from V and 5 bases from J, with 13 bases in between. The CDR3 length is 13 residues. The CDR3 reads CASSQQGMTEAFF. The CDR3 nucleotides are TGTGCCAGCTCCCAACAGGGTATGACTGAAGCTTTCTTT.

The V call is TRBV18, the J call TRBJ1-5; 7 nucleotides agree with TRBD1. Germline V gene data show CDR1 as KGHSH and CDR2 as LQKENI. The V segment lost 1 base and the J segment 1 base; nucleotides outside the gene matches: 4. The CDR3 has 16 amino acids. The CDR3 region is CASSPQRDRSNQPQHF. CDR3 nucleotide sequence: TGTGCCAGCTCACCACAAAGGGACAGAAGCAATCAGCCCCAGCATTTT.

This sequence joins TRBV2 and TRBJ2-1; 7 nucleotides match TRBD2. The length of the CDR3 is 16 residues. Germline trimming cut 2 bases from V and 1 base from J; bases unmatched to any gene: 5. Germline V gene sequence: CDR1 SNHLY, CDR2 FYNNEI. CDR3 region: CASSEYGSGSYNEQFF. CDR3 in DNA: TGTGCCAGCAGTGAATATGGTAGCGGGTCCTACAATGAGCAGTTCTTC.

The chain combines TRBV19 with TRBJ1-1, with D uncertain. The CDR3 covers 14 residues. V was clipped by 8 bases and J by 0 bases, with 13 bases between them. The germline V gene encodes CDR1 LNHDA and CDR2 SQIVND (reference sequence). Written as DNA, the CDR3 is TGTGCCAGTCGCATCACAAACATGAACACTGAAGCTTTCTTT. Its protein product is CASRITNMNTEAFF.